This T cell receptor (beta chain) was identified during a study of tumor and adjacent non-tumor tissue in lung cancer. The study, taken as a whole, reports: TCR diversity was significantly greater in tumor than normal lung tissue.

With regard to this clonotype: What it binds is unknown. Germline and junction disagree at one end, which may indicate a read error.

No cell sorting was done before RNA was extracted from the tissue. The V gene's germline CDR1 is MDHEN and CDR2 SYDVKM. The length of the CDR3 is 16 residues. TCRbeta libraries were built with three rounds of nested PCR, modified from ARM-PCR. In TCRdb, the multiplex PCR reads were re-called with MiXCR into one record per CDR3 protein. The data hold approximately 76,000 distinct CDR3 sequences, with under 70% observed a single time. This TCR was sampled from a woman aged 70 to 79 with non-small cell lung cancer. This chain uses TRBV28 with TRBJ2-1; 9 bases fit TRBD2. Sequencing was carried out using lung tumor tissue. The CDR3 nucleotides are TGTGTCAGCAGTTACCAAGCGGGAGGCTCCTACAATGAGCAGTTCTTC. This gives the protein CVSSYQAGGSYNEQFF.